The entry below gives a single T cell receptor beta chain sequence along with its context. Its antigen is not identified. The record originates from a study of T cells expressing NK-cell markers. Study overall: In the group of eight sequenced donors, seven were HCMV-seropositive and one was seronegative.

General study results and limits: A range of 1.0-7.0% of CD8+ T cells consisted of dominant NKG2C+ clonotypes in more than five donors. Also leading the CD3+CD56-NKG2C+ fraction in a handful of donors were these clonotypes.

In germline, CDR1 is LNHDA, CDR2 SQIVND (reference sequence). The CDR3 totals 17 residues. No DNA is given; TCRdb re-called the 5' RACE reads and lists each CDR3 protein once. The sample has about 540,000 distinct CDR3 sequences. This TCR came from a man aged 18 to 29 in good health. This chain joins TRBV19 and TRBJ2-2; TCRdb lists TRBD2, though no DNA is available to test this call. The sequenced sample consisted of blood T cells: a sorted CD56 or NKG2C T cell subset, CD4+ or CD8+ T cells, or bulk PBMC T cells (not recorded which). CDR3 region: CASSIVRLAGGTGELFF.